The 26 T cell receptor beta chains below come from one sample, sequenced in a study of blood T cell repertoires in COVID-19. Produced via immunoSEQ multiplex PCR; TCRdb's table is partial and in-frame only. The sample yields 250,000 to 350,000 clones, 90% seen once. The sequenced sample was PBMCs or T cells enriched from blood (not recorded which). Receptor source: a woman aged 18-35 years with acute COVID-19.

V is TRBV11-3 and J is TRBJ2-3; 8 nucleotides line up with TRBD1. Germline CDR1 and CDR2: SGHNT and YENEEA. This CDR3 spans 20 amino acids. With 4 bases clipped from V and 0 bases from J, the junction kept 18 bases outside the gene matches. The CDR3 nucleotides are TGTGCCAGCAGCTCAGACCTTAACACCGGGACAGGCTCTAGCACAGATACGCAGTATTTT. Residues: CASSSDLNTGTGSSTDTQYF. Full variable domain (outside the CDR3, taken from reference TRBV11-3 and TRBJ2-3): EAGVVQSPRYKIIEKKQPVAFWCNPISGHNTLYWYLQNLGQGPELLIRYENEEAVDDSQLPKDRFSAERLKGVDSTLKIQPAELGDSAVYLCASSSDLNTGTGSSTDTQYFGPGTRLTVL.

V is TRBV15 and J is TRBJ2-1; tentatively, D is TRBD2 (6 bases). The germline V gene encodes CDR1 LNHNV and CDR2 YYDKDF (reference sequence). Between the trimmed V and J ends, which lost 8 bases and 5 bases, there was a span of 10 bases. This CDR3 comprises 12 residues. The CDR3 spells CATGLPNNEQFF. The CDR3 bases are TGTGCCACCGGACTACCAAACAATGAGCAGTTCTTC.

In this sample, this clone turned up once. Here the CDR3 reads CASSPRGSTSNEQFF. In DNA, the CDR3 is TGTGCCAGCAGCCCCAGGGGGAGCACCTCGAATGAGCAGTTCTTC. The V gene is TRBV3-1 (or the pseudogene TRBV3-2), the J gene TRBJ2-1; TRBD1 matches at 7 bases. V lost 4 bases and J lost 7; bases outside the gene matches: 10. CDR1 and CDR2 (germline): LGHDT, YNNKEL (reference sequence). The length of the CDR3 is 15 residues.

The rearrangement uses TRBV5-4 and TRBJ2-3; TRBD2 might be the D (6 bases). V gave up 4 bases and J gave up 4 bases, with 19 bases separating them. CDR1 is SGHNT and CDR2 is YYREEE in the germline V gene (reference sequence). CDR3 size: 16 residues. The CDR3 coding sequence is TGTGCCAGCAGCCCTCCGGGCGGTGGCGGGGCAGATACGCAGTATTTT. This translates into CASSPPGGGGADTQYF. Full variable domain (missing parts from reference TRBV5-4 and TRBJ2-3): ETGVTQSPTHLIKTRGQQVTLRCSSQSGHNTVSWYQQALGQGPQFIFQYYREEENGRGNFPPRFSGLQFPNYSSELNVNALELDDSALYLCASSPPGGGGADTQYFGPGTRLTVL.

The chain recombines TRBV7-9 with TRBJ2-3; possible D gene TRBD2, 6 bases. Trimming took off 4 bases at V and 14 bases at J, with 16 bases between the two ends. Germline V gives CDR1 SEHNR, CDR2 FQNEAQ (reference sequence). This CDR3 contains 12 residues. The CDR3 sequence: CASSSMTSTPYF. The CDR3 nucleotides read TGTGCCAGCAGCTCGATGACTAGTACCCCGTATTTT.

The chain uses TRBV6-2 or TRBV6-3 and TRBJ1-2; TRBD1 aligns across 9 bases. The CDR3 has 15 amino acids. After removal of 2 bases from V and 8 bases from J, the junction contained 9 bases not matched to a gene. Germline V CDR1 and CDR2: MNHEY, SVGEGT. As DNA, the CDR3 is TGTGCCAGCAGTTACCCCGGACAGGGGCCGGGAGGCTACACCTTC. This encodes CASSYPGQGPGGYTF.

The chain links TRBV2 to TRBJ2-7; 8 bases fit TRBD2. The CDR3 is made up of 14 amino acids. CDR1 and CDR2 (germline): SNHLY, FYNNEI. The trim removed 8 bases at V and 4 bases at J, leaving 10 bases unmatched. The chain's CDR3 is CASLSPRGGYEQYF. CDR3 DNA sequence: TGTGCCAGCCTTTCCCCCCGGGGGGGTTACGAGCAGTACTTC. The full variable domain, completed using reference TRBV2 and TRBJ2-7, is EPEVTQTPSHQVTQMGQEVILRCVPISNHLYFYWYRQILGQKVEFLVSFYNNEISEKSEIFDDQFSVERPDGSNFTLKIRSTKLEDSAMYFCASLSPRGGYEQYFGPGTRLTVT.

The CDR3 sequence: CASSTPIPGQGELDYGYTF. Written as DNA, the CDR3 is TGTGCCAGTAGTACCCCCATCCCGGGACAGGGGGAATTGGATTATGGCTACACCTTC. This rearrangement joins TRBV19 to TRBJ1-2; TRBD1 matches at 11 bases. Germline assignment: CDR1 LNHDA and CDR2 SQIVND (reference sequence). The V and J ends lost 4 bases and 5 bases, in that order; junction bases with no gene match: 18. The CDR3 contains 19 residues.

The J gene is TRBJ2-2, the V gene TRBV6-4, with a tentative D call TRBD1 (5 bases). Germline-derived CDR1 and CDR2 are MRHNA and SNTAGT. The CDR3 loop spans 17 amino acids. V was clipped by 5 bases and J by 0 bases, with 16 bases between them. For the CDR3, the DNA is TGTGCCAGCAGTCCCACCACAGGATTCGCGAACACCGGGGAGCTGTTTTTT. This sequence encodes CASSPTTGFANTGELFF.

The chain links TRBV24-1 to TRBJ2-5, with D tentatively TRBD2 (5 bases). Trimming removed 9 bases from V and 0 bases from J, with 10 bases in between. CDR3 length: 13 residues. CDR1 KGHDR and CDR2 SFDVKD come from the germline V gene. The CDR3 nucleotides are TGTGCCACCCGAAGCGGTTACCAAGAGACCCAGTACTTC. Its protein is CATRSGYQETQYF.

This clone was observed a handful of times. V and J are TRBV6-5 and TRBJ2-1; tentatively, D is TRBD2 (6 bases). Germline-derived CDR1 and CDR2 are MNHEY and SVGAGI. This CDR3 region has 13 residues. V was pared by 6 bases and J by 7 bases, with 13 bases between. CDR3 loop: CASSYLSGNEQFF. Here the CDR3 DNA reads TGTGCCAGCAGCTACCTTAGCGGAAATGAGCAGTTCTTC.

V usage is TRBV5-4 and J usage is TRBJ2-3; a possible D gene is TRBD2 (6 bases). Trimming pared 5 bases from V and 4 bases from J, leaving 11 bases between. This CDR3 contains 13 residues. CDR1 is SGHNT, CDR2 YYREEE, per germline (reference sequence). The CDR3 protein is CASRMSGADTQYF. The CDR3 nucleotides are TGTGCCAGCAGGATGTCGGGGGCAGATACGCAGTATTTT. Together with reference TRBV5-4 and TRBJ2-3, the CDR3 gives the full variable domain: ETGVTQSPTHLIKTRGQQVTLRCSSQSGHNTVSWYQQALGQGPQFIFQYYREEENGRGNFPPRFSGLQFPNYSSELNVNALELDDSALYLCASRMSGADTQYFGPGTRLTVL.

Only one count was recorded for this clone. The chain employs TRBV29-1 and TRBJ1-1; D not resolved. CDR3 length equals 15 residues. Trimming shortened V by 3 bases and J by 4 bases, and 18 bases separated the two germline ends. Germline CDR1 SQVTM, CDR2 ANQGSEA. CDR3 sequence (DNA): TGCAGCGTTGAGGTGCCGGGGTCCCGAAGCACTGAAGCTTTCTTT. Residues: CSVEVPGSRSTEAFF.

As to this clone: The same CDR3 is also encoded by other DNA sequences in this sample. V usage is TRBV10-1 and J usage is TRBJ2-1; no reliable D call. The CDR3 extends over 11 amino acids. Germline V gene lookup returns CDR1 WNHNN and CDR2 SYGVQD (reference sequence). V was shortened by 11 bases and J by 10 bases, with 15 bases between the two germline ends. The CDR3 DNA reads TGCGCCTCGTCTGATTCAGGCGAGCAGTTCTTC. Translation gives CASSDSGEQFF.

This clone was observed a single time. The CDR3 DNA is TGTGCCAGCAGCCTTGGGACAGGAGGTGGAAACACCATATATTTT. This translates into CASSLGTGGGNTIYF. The chain employs TRBV3-1 (or the pseudogene TRBV3-2) and TRBJ1-3, with 8 bases identical to TRBD1. The CDR3 totals 15 residues. V shed 4 bases and J 3 bases; nucleotides not matched to a gene: 5. Per germline, CDR1 LGHDT and CDR2 YNNKEL (reference sequence).

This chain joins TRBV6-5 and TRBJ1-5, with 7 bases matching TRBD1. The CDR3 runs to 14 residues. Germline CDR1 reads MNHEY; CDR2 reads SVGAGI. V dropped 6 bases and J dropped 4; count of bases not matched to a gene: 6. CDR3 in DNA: TGTGCCAGCAGACGAACAGGGGATAATCAGCCCCAGCATTTT. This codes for CASRRTGDNQPQHF.

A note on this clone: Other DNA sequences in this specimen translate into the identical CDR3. The CDR3 loop is CASSPPGMNTEAFF. CDR3 bases: TGTGCCAGCAGCCCTCCGGGGATGAACACTGAAGCTTTCTTT. This chain connects TRBV14 to TRBJ1-1; D uncertain. Trimming stripped 4 bases from V and 0 bases from J, with 9 bases between. This CDR3 comprises 14 residues. CDR1 and CDR2 (germline): SGHDN, FVKESK.

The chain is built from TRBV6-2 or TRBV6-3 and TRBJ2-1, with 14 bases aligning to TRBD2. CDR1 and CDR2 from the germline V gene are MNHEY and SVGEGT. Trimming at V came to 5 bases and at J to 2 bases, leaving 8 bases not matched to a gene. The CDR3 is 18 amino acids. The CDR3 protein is CASSQGLAGVPPYNEQFF. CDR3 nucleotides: TGTGCCAGCAGTCAGGGACTAGCGGGAGTACCTCCCTACAATGAGCAGTTCTTC.

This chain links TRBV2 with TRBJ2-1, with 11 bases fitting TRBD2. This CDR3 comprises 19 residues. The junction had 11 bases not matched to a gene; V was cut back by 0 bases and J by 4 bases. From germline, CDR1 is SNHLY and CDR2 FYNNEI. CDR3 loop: CASSEAPPTSGTPYNEQFF. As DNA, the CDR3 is TGTGCCAGCAGTGAAGCCCCACCGACTAGCGGGACACCATACAATGAGCAGTTCTTC.

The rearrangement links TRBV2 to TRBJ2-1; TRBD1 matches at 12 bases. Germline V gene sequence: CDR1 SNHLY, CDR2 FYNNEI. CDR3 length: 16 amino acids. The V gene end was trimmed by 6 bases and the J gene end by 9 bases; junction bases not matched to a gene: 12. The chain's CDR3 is CASRHKGDRGHGEQFF. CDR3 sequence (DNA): TGTGCCAGCAGGCACAAGGGGGACAGGGGGCATGGTGAGCAGTTCTTC.

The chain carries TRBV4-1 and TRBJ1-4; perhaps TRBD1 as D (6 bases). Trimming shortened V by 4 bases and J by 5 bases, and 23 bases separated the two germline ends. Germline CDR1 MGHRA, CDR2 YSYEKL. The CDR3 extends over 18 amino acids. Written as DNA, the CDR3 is TGCGCCAGCAGCCGACAACGCTTGGGGGCAGCCTCAAATGAAAAACTGTTTTTT. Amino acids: CASSRQRLGAASNEKLFF.

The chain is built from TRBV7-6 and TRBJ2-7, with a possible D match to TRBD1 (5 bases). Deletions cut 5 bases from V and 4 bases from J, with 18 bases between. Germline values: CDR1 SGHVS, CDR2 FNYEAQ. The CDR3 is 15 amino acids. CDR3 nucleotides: TGTGCCAGCAGCCTCACGAGTACAGGTTTTTACGAGCAGTACTTC. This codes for CASSLTSTGFYEQYF.

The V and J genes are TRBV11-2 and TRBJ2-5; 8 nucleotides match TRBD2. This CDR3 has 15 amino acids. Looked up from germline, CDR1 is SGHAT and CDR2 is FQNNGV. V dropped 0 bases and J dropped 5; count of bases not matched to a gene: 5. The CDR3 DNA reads TGTGCCAGCAGCTTAGATTCATCGGGGGGGGAGACCCAGTACTTC. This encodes CASSLDSSGGETQYF.

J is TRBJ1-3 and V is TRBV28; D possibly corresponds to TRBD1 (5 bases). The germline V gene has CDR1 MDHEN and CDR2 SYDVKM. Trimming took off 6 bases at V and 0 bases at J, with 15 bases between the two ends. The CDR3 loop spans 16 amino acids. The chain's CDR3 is CASSPTVIFSGNTIYF. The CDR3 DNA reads TGTGCCAGCAGCCCGACAGTTATTTTCTCTGGAAACACCATATATTTT.

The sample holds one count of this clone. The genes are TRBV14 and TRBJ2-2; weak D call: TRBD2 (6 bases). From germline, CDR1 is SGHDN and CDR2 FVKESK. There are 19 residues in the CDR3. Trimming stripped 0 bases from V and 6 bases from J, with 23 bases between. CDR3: CASSQDGRWGLGSAGELFF. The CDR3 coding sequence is TGTGCCAGCAGCCAAGACGGGAGATGGGGATTGGGGTCCGCCGGGGAGCTGTTTTTT.

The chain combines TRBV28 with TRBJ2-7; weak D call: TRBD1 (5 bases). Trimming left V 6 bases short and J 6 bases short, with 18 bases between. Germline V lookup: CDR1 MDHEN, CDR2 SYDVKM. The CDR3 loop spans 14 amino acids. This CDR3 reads CASSRQYLGAEQYF. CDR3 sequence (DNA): TGTGCCAGCAGCCGACAGTATCTAGGGGCCGAGCAGTACTTC.